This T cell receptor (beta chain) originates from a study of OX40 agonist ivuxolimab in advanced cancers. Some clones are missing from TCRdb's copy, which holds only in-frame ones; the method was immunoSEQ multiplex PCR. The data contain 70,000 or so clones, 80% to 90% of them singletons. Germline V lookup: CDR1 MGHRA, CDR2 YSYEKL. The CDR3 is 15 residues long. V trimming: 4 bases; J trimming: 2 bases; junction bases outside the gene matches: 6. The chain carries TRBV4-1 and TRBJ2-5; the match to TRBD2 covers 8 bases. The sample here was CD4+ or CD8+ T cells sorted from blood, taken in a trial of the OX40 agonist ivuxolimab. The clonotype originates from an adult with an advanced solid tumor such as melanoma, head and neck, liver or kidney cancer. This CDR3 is CASSRGGGWQETQYF. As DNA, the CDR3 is TGCGCCAGCAGCCGGGGCGGGGGGTGGCAAGAGACCCAGTACTTC.